These 12 T cell receptor beta chains were sequenced from one sample in a study of blood T cell repertoires in COVID-19. Assay: immunoSEQ multiplex PCR; the TCRdb copy retains only in-frame clones and omits some. The sample contains around 110,000 clones, 82% of which appear only once. Sequencing was done on a sample of peripheral blood. The receptors here all came from an older man with acute or convalescent COVID-19.

The V and J genes are TRBV30 and TRBJ2-2; 7 bases map to TRBD1. The CDR3 totals 14 residues. Germline-derived CDR1 and CDR2 are GTSNPN and SVGIG (reference sequence). With V trimmed by 0 bases and J by 4 bases, 2 bases remained unmatched. The CDR3 DNA reads TGTGCCTGGAGTGTCACAGGGGCCACCGGGGAGCTGTTTTTT. Encoded protein: CAWSVTGATGELFF.

This clone was seen a single time. The V call is TRBV10-2, the J call TRBJ1-5; no clear D. V was shortened by 0 bases and J by 5 bases, with 8 bases between the two germline ends. The CDR3 spans 14 residues. Germline V gene data show CDR1 as WSHSY and CDR2 as SAAADI. This chain's CDR3 is CASSESDKYQPQHF. CDR3 DNA sequence: TGCGCCAGCAGTGAGTCCGACAAGTATCAGCCCCAGCATTTT.

This clone was observed a single time. This chain joins TRBV6-5 and TRBJ1-1; 8 bases map to TRBD1. Germline CDR1 MNHEY, CDR2 SVGAGI. The trim removed 8 bases at V and 0 bases at J, leaving 5 bases unmatched. CDR3 length: 14 residues. The CDR3 DNA reads TGTGCCAGCGGGGACAGGTCTATGAACACTGAAGCTTTCTTT. Protein: CASGDRSMNTEAFF.

The sample holds one count of this clone. The chain has TRBV28 and TRBJ1-5, with a possible D match to TRBD1 (5 bases). Per the germline V gene, CDR1 is MDHEN and CDR2 is SYDVKM. Trimming took 6 bases from V and 6 from J, leaving 15 bases between them. This CDR3 comprises 14 residues. CDR3 in amino acids: CASSLGGTLQPQHF. CDR3 coding DNA: TGTGCCAGCAGCCTTGGGGGGACTCTTCAGCCCCAGCATTTT.

The chain joins TRBV6-5 to TRBJ2-6; possibly TRBD1 for D (5 bases). The CDR3 has 15 residues. CDR1 and CDR2 from the germline V gene are MNHEY and SVGAGI. Trimming stripped 7 bases from V and 4 bases from J, with 14 bases between. The chain's CDR3 is CASTNGHTGANVLTF. The CDR3 DNA follows: TGTGCCAGCACCAACGGACATACGGGGGCCAACGTCCTGACTTTC.

The DNA for the CDR3 is TGCAGCGCTGCTAAGGGGTCGAATGAAAAACTGTTTTTT. As protein: CSAAKGSNEKLFF. The chain employs TRBV29-1 and TRBJ1-4; TRBD1 is a possible D gene (5 bases). This CDR3 contains 13 residues. The V gene's germline CDR1 is SQVTM and CDR2 ANQGSEA. V lost 7 bases and J 5 bases, leaving 14 bases between the germline ends.

CDR3 DNA: TGTGCCAGCAGCCCCGGAGGAGGGCGGGAGGATTCGTACGAGCAGTACTTC. It specifies CASSPGGGREDSYEQYF. The chain employs TRBV9 and TRBJ2-7, with 8 bases that match TRBD2. V lost 4 bases, J lost 4 bases, and 16 bases stayed unmatched. The CDR3 runs to 17 residues. CDR1 is SGDLS, CDR2 YYNGEE, per germline.

The chain recombines TRBV5-1 with TRBJ1-4; no reliable D call. The ends were cut back, 1 base at V and 5 bases at J, with 9 bases in the middle. The CDR3 runs to 14 residues. Germline lookup yields CDR1 SGHRS and CDR2 YFSETQ. CDR3 sequence: CASSLSRLNEKLFF. The CDR3 nucleotides are TGCGCCAGCAGCTTGTCCAGGCTAAATGAAAAACTGTTTTTT.

The chain couples TRBV19 to TRBJ1-5; 9 positions match TRBD1. Germline V gives CDR1 LNHDA, CDR2 SQIVND (reference sequence). The CDR3 is 12 amino acids. Trimming at V came to 9 bases and at J to 4 bases, leaving 1 base not matched to a gene. CDR3 DNA sequence: TGTGCCAGCGGGACAGGGAATCAGCCCCAGCATTTT. Protein product: CASGTGNQPQHF.

The chain recombines TRBV3-1 (or the pseudogene TRBV3-2) with TRBJ2-1; no firm D call. V gave up 1 base and J gave up 0 bases, with 7 bases separating them. The length of the CDR3 is 15 residues. Germline V gives CDR1 LGHDT, CDR2 YNNKEL (reference sequence). The CDR3 DNA sequence: TGTGCCAGCAGCCAAGGATCCGGCTCCTACAATGAGCAGTTCTTC. Translated, it gives CASSQGSGSYNEQFF.

V usage is TRBV29-1 and J usage is TRBJ1-1; D is unresolved. Trimming took off 0 bases at V and 0 bases at J, with 8 bases between the two ends. CDR1 and CDR2 (germline): SQVTM, ANQGSEA. The CDR3 has 14 amino acids. The CDR3 region is CSVEESGLNTEAFF. The DNA of the CDR3 is TGCAGCGTTGAAGAGTCCGGGTTGAACACTGAAGCTTTCTTT.

The chain carries TRBV7-3 and TRBJ2-2; 9 nucleotides align to TRBD1. Germline CDR1 is SGHTA and CDR2 is FQGTGA. This CDR3 comprises 17 residues. V was clipped by 6 bases and J by 1 base; unmatched bases: 9. DNA of the CDR3: TGTGCCAGCAGGAGAACAGGGGGCGGTGGGAACACCGGGGAGCTGTTTTTT. Translated: CASRRTGGGGNTGELFF.